This T cell receptor beta chain originates from a study of radiation and T cells in renal cell carcinoma. Trimming cost V 5 bases and J 3 bases, with 17 bases left between them. Germline values: CDR1 MNHEY, CDR2 SMNVEV (reference sequence). This CDR3 is built from 15 residues. The treatment denotes: treatment-naive control, cytoreductive nephrectomy. TCRdb's table, derived via immunoSEQ multiplex PCR, lists solely in-frame clones and lacks some. The repertoire holds about 15,000 clones, with less than 65% as singletons. This chain joins TRBV27 and TRBJ2-7; TRBD2 is a possible D gene (6 bases). This clonotype originated in a man in his 60s with renal cell carcinoma. The starting material was tumor tissue, obtained from a patient whose treatment was nephrectomy without radiotherapy. This CDR3 reads CASSPLGTDGYEQYF. The CDR3 DNA reads TGTGCCAGCAGTCCCTTAGGGACTGACGGCTACGAGCAGTACTTC.